One and the same sample provided the 20 T cell receptor beta chains below, sequenced in a study of neoadjuvant nivolumab and ipilimumab in lung cancer. Here immunoSEQ multiplex PCR was the method, and the copy in TCRdb shows in-frame clones only, minus some. The table has 25,000 to 35,000 clones, approximately 86% seen once. This specimen consisted of tumor tissue, obtained after neoadjuvant nivolumab, alone or with ipilimumab, at or shortly before surgery. The receptors were gathered from an adult with non-small cell lung cancer.

The chain employs TRBV14 and TRBJ2-3, with 12 bases aligning to TRBD2. Trimming took 1 base from V and 6 from J; bases not matched to a gene: 14. Germline assignment: CDR1 SGHDN and CDR2 FVKESK. The CDR3 is made up of 19 amino acids. CDR3 protein: CASSQARLAGGIRPDTQYF. As DNA, the CDR3 is TGTGCCAGCAGCCAAGCGAGGCTAGCGGGAGGGATACGACCCGATACGCAGTATTTT.

This chain links TRBV6-1 with TRBJ2-3; 7 positions match TRBD2. The germline gives CDR1 MNHNS, CDR2 SASEGT. The trim removed 2 bases at V and 0 bases at J, leaving 14 bases unmatched. This CDR3 comprises 19 residues. The CDR3 loop reads CASSERTSEGLGSTDTQYF. CDR3 nucleotide sequence: TGTGCCAGCAGTGAAAGAACTAGCGAGGGTTTAGGTAGCACAGATACGCAGTATTTT.

The chain links TRBV7-9 to TRBJ1-1; a weak D match, TRBD1 (5 bases). Germline CDR1 and CDR2: SEHNR and FQNEAQ (reference sequence). With 1 base removed from V and 6 bases from J, the gap between germline ends came to 9 bases. CDR3 length: 13 amino acids. CDR3 loop: CASSLGSGSEAFF. CDR3 in DNA: TGTGCCAGCAGCTTAGGTTCAGGGTCTGAAGCTTTCTTT. Full variable domain (outside the CDR3, taken from reference TRBV7-9 and TRBJ1-1): DTGVSQNPRHKITKRGQNVTFRCDPISEHNRLYWYRQTLGQGPEFLTYFQNEAQLEKSRLLSDRFSAERPKGSFSTLEIQRTEQGDSAMYLCASSLGSGSEAFFGQGTRLTVV.

The J gene is TRBJ2-3, the V gene TRBV29-1; 7 bases agree with TRBD1. The CDR3 runs 17 residues. Germline values: CDR1 SQVTM, CDR2 ANQGSEA. Unmatched junction bases numbered 14, after V lost 4 bases and J lost 1 base. The CDR3 here is CSVGVGGFGIGTDTQYF. As DNA, the CDR3 is TGCAGCGTTGGGGTAGGGGGCTTCGGGATCGGCACAGATACGCAGTATTTT.

This chain links TRBV5-5 with TRBJ1-1; D gene ambiguous. Trimming removed 0 bases from V and 2 bases from J, with 17 bases in between. The germline V gene has CDR1 SGHKS and CDR2 YYEKEE (reference sequence). This CDR3 contains 17 residues. The CDR3, as DNA: TGTGCCAGCAGCTTGGTGGTGGATACGAGCCGAAACACTGAAGCTTTCTTT. Its protein product is CASSLVVDTSRNTEAFF.

V is TRBV5-4 and J is TRBJ2-2; perhaps TRBD1 as D (7 bases). V was shortened by 0 bases and J by 9 bases, with 18 bases between the two germline ends. Germline assignment: CDR1 SGHNT and CDR2 YYREEE (reference sequence). The CDR3 consists of 16 residues. In DNA, the CDR3 is TGTGCCAGCAGCTTGGGAGGGGGCGGGAAAACCAGGGAGCTGTTTTTT. Translation gives CASSLGGGGKTRELFF.

Here the CDR3 DNA reads TGCGCCAGCAGCGGGACAGGGAACTCTGGAAACACCATATATTTT. The encoded protein is CASSGTGNSGNTIYF. The V and J genes are TRBV5-1 and TRBJ1-3; 9 bases align to TRBD1. Looked up from germline, CDR1 is SGHRS and CDR2 is YFSETQ. With V trimmed by 4 bases and J by 0 bases, 2 bases remained unmatched. The length of the CDR3 is 15 residues.

V is TRBV6-5 and J is TRBJ2-3, with D possibly being TRBD1 or TRBD2 (5 bases each). Germline CDR1 reads MNHEY; CDR2 reads SVGAGI. V lost 5 bases and J lost 2, with 14 bases in between. This CDR3 spans 15 amino acids. For the CDR3, the DNA is TGTGCCAGCAGTCGGGACGGACCTTACACAGATACGCAGTATTTT. Protein sequence: CASSRDGPYTDTQYF.

The CDR3 reads CASSEGTNGNQPQHF. CDR3 DNA sequence: TGTGCCAGCAGTGAAGGGACAAATGGCAATCAGCCCCAGCATTTT. The V gene is TRBV6-1, the J gene TRBJ1-5; D is perhaps TRBD1 (5 bases). Germline CDR1 is MNHNS and CDR2 is SASEGT. The length of the CDR3 is 15 residues. The V end was cut by 1 base, the J end by 2 bases, with 9 bases between.

There are a few counts of this clone. In DNA, the CDR3 is TGTGCCAGCAGCCAAGCCCAGGGTTCGACTAATGAAAAACTGTTTTTT. It specifies CASSQAQGSTNEKLFF. This chain uses TRBV4-2 with TRBJ1-4; D may be TRBD1 (5 bases). Looked up from germline, CDR1 is LGHNA and CDR2 is YNFKEQ. The V gene lost 1 base and the J gene lost 2 bases, with 11 bases spanning the gap. The CDR3 sequence is 16 residues long.

This chain links TRBV9 with TRBJ2-3; 10 bases fit TRBD2. J gave up 4 bases and V 0 bases, and 17 bases lay outside the gene matches. This CDR3 contains 20 residues. The germline gives CDR1 SGDLS, CDR2 YYNGEE. The CDR3 loop reads CASSVEGILGTSERADTQYF. The CDR3 DNA reads TGTGCCAGCAGCGTAGAAGGGATTTTGGGGACTAGCGAGCGGGCAGATACGCAGTATTTT.

The rearrangement links TRBV28 to TRBJ1-5; 8 nucleotides line up with TRBD1. The trim removed 4 bases at V and 3 bases at J, leaving 5 bases unmatched. Germline values: CDR1 MDHEN, CDR2 SYDVKM. This CDR3 contains 15 residues. In nucleotides, the CDR3 is TGTGCCAGCAGTTCCCGGGACAGGCACAATCAGCCCCAGCATTTT. Amino acid sequence: CASSSRDRHNQPQHF.

The genes are TRBV11-2 and TRBJ1-1; D ambiguous. This CDR3 has 15 amino acids. Per the germline V gene, CDR1 is SGHAT and CDR2 is FQNNGV. The V end was cut by 5 bases, the J end by 0 bases, with 13 bases between. For the CDR3, the DNA is TGTGCCAGCAGCCCCCTAAAAGCATTGAACACTGAAGCTTTCTTT. The encoded protein is CASSPLKALNTEAFF.

This clone was seen a few times. This rearrangement joins TRBV11-3 to TRBJ2-1; the D gene is possibly TRBD2 (5 bases). The CDR3 spans 13 residues. Germline CDR1 is SGHNT and CDR2 is YENEEA. V gave up 2 bases and J gave up 8 bases, with 10 bases separating them. The CDR3 loop is CASSLSNGDEQFF. In nucleotides, the CDR3 is TGTGCCAGCAGCTTAAGTAACGGGGATGAGCAGTTCTTC.

Here the CDR3 DNA reads TGTGCCAGCAGCTTCACGGGAGGCCCCACAGATACGCAGTATTTT. It is translated as CASSFTGGPTDTQYF. This rearrangement joins TRBV11-2 to TRBJ2-3, with 7 bases identical to TRBD2. The ends lost 3 bases at V and 2 bases at J; junction bases unmatched: 5. Germline lookup yields CDR1 SGHAT and CDR2 FQNNGV. This CDR3 has 15 residues. Full variable domain (outside the CDR3, taken from reference TRBV11-2 and TRBJ2-3): EAGVAQSPRYKIIEKRQSVAFWCNPISGHATLYWYQQILGQGPKLLIQFQNNGVVDDSQLPKDRFSAERLKGVDSTLKIQPAKLEDSAVYLCASSFTGGPTDTQYFGPGTRLTVL.

This rearrangement joins TRBV11-3 to TRBJ1-1; tentatively, D is TRBD1 (6 bases). The V end was cut by 6 bases, the J end by 0 bases, with 11 bases between. The CDR3 sequence is 14 residues long. Germline V gene sequence: CDR1 SGHNT, CDR2 YENEEA. Here the CDR3 reads CASRRQDLNTEAFF. Here the CDR3 DNA reads TGTGCCAGCAGAAGACAGGATCTGAACACTGAAGCTTTCTTT.

In its sample, this clone was seen a few times. J is TRBJ2-7 and V is TRBV7-8; tentative D call: TRBD1 (5 bases). Germline V lookup: CDR1 SGHVS, CDR2 FQNEAQ. The length of the CDR3 is 15 residues. V was shortened by 1 base and J by 3 bases, with 13 bases between the two germline ends. The CDR3 bases are TGTGCCAGCAGCTTAGGGGGTACAGGCGGCTACGAGCAGTACTTC. It specifies CASSLGGTGGYEQYF.

This chain connects TRBV29-1 to TRBJ2-1; 8 nucleotides align to TRBD1. This CDR3 is built from 14 residues. J was trimmed by 2 bases and V by 6 bases; bases with no gene match: 6. Per germline, CDR1 SQVTM and CDR2 ANQGSEA. The CDR3 here is CSVSQGGTYNEQFF. The CDR3 DNA reads TGCAGCGTATCACAGGGGGGCACCTACAATGAGCAGTTCTTC.

There are a few counts of this clone. This chain uses TRBV5-4 with TRBJ1-4; 9 bases fit TRBD1. V shed 3 bases, J shed 1 base, and the junction held 4 bases outside the gene matches. The CDR3 consists of 16 residues. Germline V gives CDR1 SGHNT, CDR2 YYREEE (reference sequence). The CDR3 nucleotides read TGTGCCAGCAGCTGGACAGGGGTTGAAACTAATGAAAAACTGTTTTTT. It specifies CASSWTGVETNEKLFF. Looking up the rest from reference TRBV5-4 and TRBJ1-4 gives the full variable domain: ETGVTQSPTHLIKTRGQQVTLRCSSQSGHNTVSWYQQALGQGPQFIFQYYREEENGRGNFPPRFSGLQFPNYSSELNVNALELDDSALYLCASSWTGVETNEKLFFGSGTQLSVL.

V usage is TRBV6-6 and J usage is TRBJ2-3; D ambiguous. The V gene's germline CDR1 is MNHNY and CDR2 SVGAGI (reference sequence). The germline V and J ends were trimmed by 0 bases and 2 bases, with 6 bases remaining between them. The CDR3 extends over 14 amino acids. DNA of the CDR3: TGTGCCAGCAGTTACTCGGTGCTCACAGATACGCAGTATTTT. Amino acids: CASSYSVLTDTQYF.